The present T cell receptor (beta chain) was sequenced within a study of post-analysis software for immune sequencing data. Study-wide context: The study covered relapsing-remitting, secondary progressive and progressive-relapsing courses of multiple sclerosis. Findings and caveats of the study: Four to six TRBV segments (TRBV5-6, TRBV5-1 and TRBV20-1 among them) occurred more frequently in patients than in controls.

TCR beta libraries were prepared from cDNA with unique molecular identifiers. TCRdb re-derived calls from the PCR reads in MiXCR, one entry per CDR3 protein. The data show 820,000 or so distinct CDR3 sequences, about 53% seen once. The CDR3 is 13 amino acids. Losses at the gene ends were 6 bases for V and 5 bases for J; bases not matched to a gene: 6. Germline CDR1 is SQVTM and CDR2 is ANQGSEA. Turning to this clonotype: Its antigen is unidentified.

The chain carries TRBV29-1 and TRBJ2-5, with TRBD2 identical over 10 bases. This receptor was identified in a girl aged 5-17 years with multiple sclerosis. Sequencing was carried out using blood. The CDR3 coding sequence is TGCAGCGTCGCGGCACTAGCGGGGGAGACCCAGTACTTC. Protein: CSVAALAGETQYF.